The 25 T cell receptor beta chains given below trace back to one sample, sequenced in a study of blood T cell repertoires in COVID-19. Sequencing was performed with immunoSEQ multiplex PCR; in TCRdb, only in-frame clones are kept and a portion is missing. The repertoire holds tens of thousands of clones, with around 92% as singletons. Source material: peripheral blood. The receptors were sampled from a woman between 65 and 79 years old with COVID-19, enrolled during active disease.

This sequence joins TRBV7-2 and TRBJ2-1, with no clear D. Trimming pared 3 bases from V and 6 bases from J, leaving 12 bases between. Germline V gene sequence: CDR1 SGHTA, CDR2 FQGNSA. The CDR3 is 14 residues long. In DNA, the CDR3 is TGTGCCAGCAGCTTTCACTCGGGTGGCAATGAGCAGTTCTTC. This translates into CASSFHSGGNEQFF. Combining the CDR3 with reference TRBV7-2 and TRBJ2-1 gives the whole variable domain GAGVSQSPSNKVTEKGKDVELRCDPISGHTALYWYRQSLGQGLEFLIYFQGNSAPDKSGLPSDRFSAERTGGSVSTLTIQRTQQEDSAVYLCASSFHSGGNEQFFGPGTRLTVL.

This chain joins TRBV6-1 and TRBJ1-3; 11 bases fit TRBD1. The germline gives CDR1 MNHNS, CDR2 SASEGT. The CDR3 is 15 residues long. After removal of 7 bases from V and 4 bases from J, the junction contained 6 bases not matched to a gene. The CDR3 nucleotides are TGTGCCAGCACCACGGACAGGGGGCAGGGAAACACCATATATTTT. It specifies CASTTDRGQGNTIYF.

This clone was recorded only once. V is TRBV9 and J is TRBJ2-1; TRBD2 agrees at 13 bases. Germline V gives CDR1 SGDLS, CDR2 YYNGEE. V dropped 5 bases and J dropped 8; count of bases not matched to a gene: 7. The CDR3 sequence is 15 residues long. The CDR3 spells CASSALAGGLDEQFF. CDR3 coding DNA: TGTGCCAGCAGTGCACTAGCGGGAGGGTTAGATGAGCAGTTCTTC.

The chain employs TRBV18 and TRBJ1-4, with D uncertain. The CDR3 spans 14 residues. V was cut by 3 bases and J by 7 bases, with 12 bases left in between. Germline V gives CDR1 KGHSH, CDR2 LQKENI. CDR3 region: CASSPTVSGEKLFF. CDR3 coding DNA: TGTGCCAGCTCACCTACCGTTTCGGGTGAAAAACTGTTTTTT.

Only one count was recorded for this clone. The chain combines TRBV14 with TRBJ1-1; D is ambiguous. The CDR3 spans 14 residues. Germline loops: CDR1 SGHDN, CDR2 FVKESK. V lost 1 base to trimming and J lost 4 bases, with 10 bases between them. CDR3: CASSQVDRGTEAFF. In nucleotides, the CDR3 is TGTGCCAGCAGCCAAGTCGACCGAGGCACTGAAGCTTTCTTT.

The chain links TRBV19 to TRBJ1-3; 9 nucleotides align to TRBD1. J lost 2 bases, V lost 4 bases, and 6 bases had no gene match. CDR1 is LNHDA and CDR2 is SQIVND in the germline V gene (reference sequence). The CDR3 is 16 residues long. CDR3 protein: CASSTRRQGAGNTIYF. Here the CDR3 DNA reads TGTGCCAGTAGTACCCGACGACAGGGGGCTGGAAACACCATATATTTT. Full variable domain (remainder filled in from reference TRBV19 and TRBJ1-3): DGGITQSPKYLFRKEGQNVTLSCEQNLNHDAMYWYRQDPGQGLRLIYYSQIVNDFQKGDIAEGYSVSREKKESFPLTVTSAQKNPTAFYLCASSTRRQGAGNTIYFGEGSWLTVV.

The V call is TRBV7-6, the J call TRBJ2-1; D is possibly TRBD1 (5 bases). In germline, CDR1 is SGHVS, CDR2 FNYEAQ. The length of the CDR3 is 11 residues. Trimming took off 0 bases at V and 11 bases at J, with 5 bases between the two ends. This CDR3 is CASSLAGQQFF. CDR3 bases: TGTGCCAGCAGCTTAGCGGGGCAGCAGTTCTTC.

This clone was counted a single time. The rearrangement uses TRBV2 and TRBJ1-1, with D uncertain. Germline CDR1 SNHLY, CDR2 FYNNEI. V shed 3 bases and J shed 0 bases, with 8 bases lying between them. There are 14 residues in the CDR3. CDR3 sequence reads: CASSEGTLNTEAFF. In DNA, the CDR3 is TGTGCCAGCAGTGAGGGCACTCTGAACACTGAAGCTTTCTTT.

The CDR3 region is CASSESGTGEQYF. CDR3 coding DNA: TGCGCCAGCAGTGAGTCAGGGACAGGCGAGCAGTACTTC. The V and J genes are TRBV10-1 and TRBJ2-7, with 8 nucleotides matching TRBD1. V was clipped by 0 bases and J by 6 bases; unmatched bases: 1. Germline CDR1 and CDR2: WNHNN and SYGVQD (reference sequence). The CDR3 extends over 13 amino acids.

The genes are TRBV14 and TRBJ2-3, with 7 nucleotides matching TRBD2. The germline V gene encodes CDR1 SGHDN and CDR2 FVKESK. CDR3 length: 17 residues. V lost 4 bases, J lost 2 bases, and 12 bases stayed unmatched. CDR3 region: CASSPLPSGITTDTQYF. Here the CDR3 DNA reads TGTGCCAGCAGCCCCTTGCCTAGCGGCATTACCACAGATACGCAGTATTTT.

V gene TRBV28 combines with J gene TRBJ2-1; 8 bases line up with TRBD2. Germline V gene data show CDR1 as MDHEN and CDR2 as SYDVKM. Germline trimming cut 3 bases from V and 6 bases from J; bases unmatched to any gene: 4. There are 14 residues in the CDR3. The CDR3 sequence is CASSFAGTSNEQFF. In DNA, the CDR3 is TGTGCCAGCAGTTTTGCCGGGACTAGCAATGAGCAGTTCTTC.

This chain joins TRBV18 and TRBJ2-3; D unclear. CDR3 length equals 14 residues. V was shortened by 6 bases and J by 0 bases, with 10 bases between the two germline ends. Germline CDR1 KGHSH, CDR2 LQKENI. Here the CDR3 DNA reads TGTGCCAGCTCCGGTAGAGTTAGCACAGATACGCAGTATTTT. This sequence encodes CASSGRVSTDTQYF.

The chain recombines TRBV7-2 with TRBJ1-4; 8 bases are a match to TRBD1. V shed 1 base and J 2 bases; nucleotides not matched to a gene: 3. Germline loops: CDR1 SGHTA, CDR2 FQGNSA. The CDR3 is 16 amino acids. CDR3 bases: TGTGCCAGCAGCTTAGTTGGACAGGGTACTAATGAAAAACTGTTTTTT. Residues: CASSLVGQGTNEKLFF. The full variable domain, in which reference TRBV7-2 and TRBJ1-4 provide the parts outside the CDR3, is GAGVSQSPSNKVTEKGKDVELRCDPISGHTALYWYRQSLGQGLEFLIYFQGNSAPDKSGLPSDRFSAERTGGSVSTLTIQRTQQEDSAVYLCASSLVGQGTNEKLFFGSGTQLSVL.

The chain joins TRBV28 to TRBJ2-5; weak D call: TRBD1 (7 bases). CDR3 length: 14 amino acids. Trimming cost V 8 bases and J 5 bases, with 18 bases left between them. Germline values: CDR1 MDHEN, CDR2 SYDVKM. CDR3 sequence reads: CASRGAGGMETQYF. In DNA form, the CDR3 reads TGTGCCAGCCGTGGGGCAGGGGGGATGGAGACCCAGTACTTC.

This rearrangement joins TRBV25-1 to TRBJ2-1, with D unclear. The V end was cut by 4 bases, the J end by 7 bases, with 5 bases between. This CDR3 region has 11 residues. Germline V gene lookup returns CDR1 MGHDK and CDR2 SYGVNS. The CDR3 is CASSVNNEQFF. DNA of the CDR3: TGTGCCAGCAGTGTTAATAATGAGCAGTTCTTC.

The chain has TRBV28 and TRBJ1-5; no definite D call. Germline loops: CDR1 MDHEN, CDR2 SYDVKM. The length of the CDR3 is 12 residues. Trimming removed 1 base from V and 7 bases from J, with 5 bases in between. The CDR3 spells CASSLSGQPQHF. The CDR3 DNA sequence: TGTGCCAGCAGTTTATCAGGACAGCCCCAGCATTTT.

Concerning this clone itself: The junction does not match germline at one end; this may be a read error. The V gene is TRBV6-5, the J gene TRBJ1-2; 7 positions match TRBD1. The V gene's germline CDR1 is MNHEY and CDR2 SVGAGI. The CDR3 loop spans 14 amino acids. The CDR3 sequence is CASSDSGGFLGYTF. The CDR3 nucleotides are TGTGCCAGCAGTGACTCAGGGGGATTCTTAGGCTACACCTTC.

The chain has TRBV3-1 (or the pseudogene TRBV3-2) and TRBJ1-6, with D tentatively TRBD1 (5 bases). Trimming stripped 4 bases from V and 3 bases from J, with 10 bases between. Germline V lookup: CDR1 LGHDT, CDR2 YNNKEL (reference sequence). The CDR3 is made up of 15 amino acids. CDR3 residues: CASSRGGDYNSPLHF. CDR3 DNA: TGTGCCAGCAGCCGAGGAGGGGACTATAATTCACCCCTCCACTTT.

This chain joins TRBV28 and TRBJ1-6, with 7 positions matching TRBD1. The CDR3 has 13 residues. Germline V CDR1 and CDR2: MDHEN, SYDVKM. J gave up 9 bases and V 10 bases, and 9 bases lay outside the gene matches. The CDR3 DNA follows: TGTGCCATCAGGGGACAGCCGATTTCACCCCTCCACTTT. Translating gives CAIRGQPISPLHF.

The chain links TRBV27 to TRBJ2-1; TRBD2 matches 8 bases. The CDR3 contains 17 residues. Germline V gene sequence: CDR1 MNHEY, CDR2 SMNVEV (reference sequence). Trimming at V came to 2 bases and at J to 0 bases, leaving 6 bases not matched to a gene. The CDR3 DNA follows: TGTGCCAGCAGTTTAGCGGGAGGAGAAAGCTCCTACAATGAGCAGTTCTTC. This gives the protein CASSLAGGESSYNEQFF.

The chain couples TRBV28 to TRBJ2-7; 8 nucleotides line up with TRBD1. CDR1 is MDHEN and CDR2 is SYDVKM in the germline V gene. This CDR3 has 12 residues. V was clipped by 8 bases and J by 8 bases; unmatched bases: 8. CDR3 sequence: CASWTGTGKQYF. CDR3 nucleotide sequence: TGTGCCAGCTGGACAGGGACGGGCAAGCAGTACTTC.

This sequence joins TRBV19 and TRBJ1-1, with TRBD1 matching 7 bases. This CDR3 contains 14 residues. J gave up 4 bases and V 4 bases, and 6 bases lay outside the gene matches. Germline CDR1 LNHDA, CDR2 SQIVND (reference sequence). The CDR3 region is CASSTTGVGTEAFF. The CDR3 region has the DNA TGTGCCAGTAGTACCACAGGGGTGGGCACTGAAGCTTTCTTT.

The CDR3 spells CASSSRLGTGGAGNEQFF. The CDR3 DNA sequence: TGTGCCAGCAGTTCACGCCTCGGGACAGGGGGCGCGGGTAATGAGCAGTTCTTC. The V and J genes are TRBV28 and TRBJ2-1, with 12 bases lining up with TRBD1. The germline V gene has CDR1 MDHEN and CDR2 SYDVKM. The CDR3 consists of 18 residues. Trimming removed 4 bases from V and 7 bases from J; junction bases left unmatched: 14.

The rearrangement links TRBV9 to TRBJ1-4; the D is unclear. The V and J ends lost 0 bases and 8 bases respectively, with 11 bases between them. The V gene's germline CDR1 is SGDLS and CDR2 YYNGEE. CDR3 length: 14 amino acids. CDR3 nucleotide sequence: TGTGCCAGCAGCGTAGGGTTAGCGGGAGAAAAACTGTTTTTT. Its protein product is CASSVGLAGEKLFF. The full variable domain, with the rest looked up from reference TRBV9 and TRBJ1-4, is DSGVTQTPKHLITATGQRVTLRCSPRSGDLSVYWYQQSLDQGLQFLIQYYNGEERAKGNILERFSAQQFPDLHSELNLSSLELGDSALYFCASSVGLAGEKLFFGSGTQLSVL.

This clone was counted a single time. V usage is TRBV7-8 and J usage is TRBJ2-1; D gene ambiguous. Germline V gene sequence: CDR1 SGHVS, CDR2 FQNEAQ. The CDR3 spans 15 residues. V was trimmed by 1 base and J by 8 bases, leaving 15 bases between them. The CDR3 DNA reads TGTGCCAGCAGCTTAGGTATAGTAAGAGGAGATGAGCAGTTCTTC. Its translation: CASSLGIVRGDEQFF.